This entry is about one T cell receptor beta chain. With 6 bases clipped from V and 4 bases from J, the junction kept 8 bases outside the gene matches. Germline assignment: CDR1 SEHNR and CDR2 FQNEAQ (reference sequence). This CDR3 has 15 amino acids. The data derive from a study of blood T cell repertoires in COVID-19. The overall study: Samples came from the United States, Italy and Spain, spanning acute and convalescent COVID-19. T cells, B-cell-depleted T cells, or PBMCs supplied cDNA or gDNA.

Original handling: Estimated nucleated cell counts came from reference gene primer amplification. Repertoires were generated with immunoSEQ multiplex PCR, while TCRdb's copy carries only in-frame clones and drops some. V and J calls and clone size follow that table, whereas D and trimming were derived from the DNA. The table has 70,000 to 95,000 clones, about 80% seen once. The clonotype comes from a human donor in a cohort sampled during active COVID-19. The rearrangement links TRBV7-9 to TRBJ1-2, with TRBD1 matching over 10 bases. The specimen was peripheral blood. Here the CDR3 reads CASSNKGTGVYGYTF. CDR3 bases: TGTGCCAGCAGTAATAAGGGGACAGGGGTCTATGGCTACACCTTC.